The T cell receptor beta chain described here comes from a study of beta chain features in type 1 diabetes. Study background: Across the samples, some 99 million sorted cells were examined in total. Findings of the study overall: Patients' naive, central memory and regulatory TCRB repertoires appeared more alike than those of healthy donors. More deletions and fewer insertions at VDJ junctions were found in patients with type 1 diabetes. Researchers report that Type 1 diabetes patients had moderately but significantly shorter TCRB CDR3s across all four CD4+ subsets.

Notes on this clone: What it recognizes is unknown.

Expressed TCRB transcripts were sequenced, since all the RNA that had been isolated was reverse transcribed. It was found that naive, central memory and regulatory T cell samples averaged about 3.57 million reads. Profiled with immunoSEQ multiplex PCR; TCRdb holds only in-frame clones, not every one. This table holds 600,000 to 750,000 clones, 12% found once. Germline lookup yields CDR1 MNHNS and CDR2 SASEGT. The V and J ends lost 8 bases and 4 bases respectively, with 10 bases between them. This CDR3 has 12 amino acids. V usage is TRBV6-1 and J usage is TRBJ2-3, with D possibly TRBD2 on 5 matching bases. The clonotype comes from a man aged 25 to 40 with type 1 diabetes. Material for sequencing was naive CD4+ T cells from blood. CDR3 DNA: TGTGCCAGCGAGGGTGCCGCAGATACGCAGTATTTT. Protein: CASEGAADTQYF.